This is a list of T cell receptor beta chains from one sample in a study of blood T cell repertoires in COVID-19. Some clones are missing from TCRdb's copy, which holds only in-frame ones; the method was immunoSEQ multiplex PCR. This sample yields 90,000 to 130,000 clones, of which roughly nine tenths are seen a single time; almost 4.5% belongs to the top ten. Sequencing used peripheral blood. Source of these receptors: a man between 35 and 55 years old with acute or convalescent COVID-19. CDR3s include the opening cysteine and the closing phenylalanine or tryptophan. A D gene is named only where the DNA matches it firmly. Where a row states a size, it is once, few, many or the class of an expanded clone; other rows omit it.

j_call: TRBJ2-6
v_call: TRBV3-1/TRBV3-2
d_call: -
clone_size: -
cdr3_nt: TGTGCCAGCAGCCATCCGAGTTCCAGGGGAAGCTCTGGGGCCAACGTCCTGACTTTC
cdr3_aa: CASSHPSSRGSSGANVLTF

j_call: TRBJ2-7
v_call: TRBV9
d_call: -
clone_size: -
cdr3_nt: TGTGCCAGCAGCGTAGAGGGACATTCCTACGAGCAGTACTTC
cdr3_aa: CASSVEGHSYEQYF

j_call: TRBJ2-2
v_call: TRBV5-6
d_call: TRBD2
clone_size: once
cdr3_nt: TGTGCCAGCAGCTTTCTGGCTAGCGGGAGGGCTGCGACCGGGGAGCTGTTTTTT
cdr3_aa: CASSFLASGRAATGELFF

j_call: TRBJ1-4
v_call: TRBV9
d_call: -
clone_size: -
cdr3_nt: TGTGCCAGCAGCCCGCCGAATGCGACTAATGAAAAACTGTTTTTT
cdr3_aa: CASSPPNATNEKLFF

j_call: TRBJ2-1
v_call: TRBV4-3
d_call: -
clone_size: once
cdr3_nt: TGCGCCAGCAGCCCCGCGGGGCTAGCCCCCTACAATGAGCAGTTCTTC
cdr3_aa: CASSPAGLAPYNEQFF

j_call: TRBJ1-2
v_call: TRBV30
d_call: -
clone_size: -
cdr3_nt: TGTGCCTGGGCCCAGGGGATCGGTGGCTACACCTTC
cdr3_aa: CAWAQGIGGYTF

j_call: TRBJ1-3
v_call: TRBV15
d_call: -
clone_size: -
cdr3_nt: TGTGCCACCAGCAGAGATATAGGGGGAAGGGCTGGAAACACCATATATTTT
cdr3_aa: CATSRDIGGRAGNTIYF

j_call: TRBJ1-6
v_call: TRBV7-9
d_call: TRBD1
clone_size: -
cdr3_nt: TGTGCCAGCAGCTTAGACAGGGGCCTCTATAATTCACCCCTCCACTTT
cdr3_aa: CASSLDRGLYNSPLHF

j_call: TRBJ2-7
v_call: TRBV10-3
d_call: -
clone_size: -
cdr3_nt: TGTGCCATCATGAACAGGGGGGGCTACGAGCAGTACTTC
cdr3_aa: CAIMNRGGYEQYF

j_call: TRBJ2-7
v_call: TRBV7-6
d_call: -
clone_size: -
cdr3_nt: TGTGCCAGCAGCTTAGAGGTCTCAGCCATCCCGGGGGAGCAGTACTTC
cdr3_aa: CASSLEVSAIPGEQYF

j_call: TRBJ1-2
v_call: TRBV12-3/TRBV12-4
d_call: TRBD1
clone_size: -
cdr3_nt: TGTGCCAGCAGCGAACAGGGGAACTATGGCTACACCTTC
cdr3_aa: CASSEQGNYGYTF

j_call: TRBJ2-1
v_call: TRBV10-1
d_call: TRBD1
clone_size: -
cdr3_nt: TGCGCCAGCCCGGGACAGGGGAGCTTCAATGAGCAGTTCTTC
cdr3_aa: CASPGQGSFNEQFF

j_call: TRBJ1-6
v_call: TRBV25-1
d_call: -
clone_size: -
cdr3_nt: TGTGCCAGCAGTGAACGAACAGCTAAAAATTCACCCCTCCACTTT
cdr3_aa: CASSERTAKNSPLHF

j_call: TRBJ1-2
v_call: TRBV6-4
d_call: -
clone_size: -
cdr3_nt: TGTGCCAGCAGTGACGGGCAGCACTATGGCTACACCTTC
cdr3_aa: CASSDGQHYGYTF

j_call: TRBJ2-5
v_call: TRBV5-8
d_call: TRBD1
clone_size: -
cdr3_nt: TGTGCCAGCAGCCCGGGTCTAGAGGGGGCCCAGGAGACCCAGTACTTC
cdr3_aa: CASSPGLEGAQETQYF

j_call: TRBJ2-6
v_call: TRBV5-6
d_call: TRBD1
clone_size: -
cdr3_nt: TGTGCCAGCAGCTCCCCGACAGGGGGTACCTCTGGGGCCAACGTCCTGACTTTC
cdr3_aa: CASSSPTGGTSGANVLTF

j_call: TRBJ1-2
v_call: TRBV30
d_call: -
clone_size: few
cdr3_nt: TGTGCCTGGAGACGCCGGGGGGCGGATGGCTACACCTTC
cdr3_aa: CAWRRRGADGYTF

j_call: TRBJ2-3
v_call: TRBV7-2
d_call: TRBD2
clone_size: -
cdr3_nt: TGTGCCAGCAGCCAACCCTCGGTGGCGGGGGGCACAGATACGCAGTATTTT
cdr3_aa: CASSQPSVAGGTDTQYF

j_call: TRBJ2-7
v_call: TRBV5-5
d_call: TRBD1
clone_size: -
cdr3_nt: TGTGCCAGCAGTCCCGGGACAGGGGCCTACGAGCAGTACTTC
cdr3_aa: CASSPGTGAYEQYF

j_call: TRBJ1-3
v_call: TRBV14
d_call: TRBD1
clone_size: -
cdr3_nt: TGTGCCAGCAGCCAAGAGGGCTCAGGGGGTCGTGGAAACACCATATATTTT
cdr3_aa: CASSQEGSGGRGNTIYF

j_call: TRBJ1-2
v_call: TRBV12-3/TRBV12-4
d_call: -
clone_size: -
cdr3_nt: TGTGCCAGCAGTTTACGGGATGGCTACACCTTC
cdr3_aa: CASSLRDGYTF

j_call: TRBJ1-2
v_call: TRBV9
d_call: TRBD1
clone_size: -
cdr3_nt: TGTGCCAGCAGCCCAAGTGGACAGGGTAACTATGGCTACACCTTC
cdr3_aa: CASSPSGQGNYGYTF

j_call: TRBJ1-1
v_call: TRBV13
d_call: -
clone_size: -
cdr3_nt: TGTGCCAGCAGCTTAGGTCAGGGTCGCACTGAAGCTTTCTTT
cdr3_aa: CASSLGQGRTEAFF

j_call: TRBJ1-1
v_call: TRBV19
d_call: -
clone_size: -
cdr3_nt: TGTGCCAGTAGGACCCGGGGGGGCTACACTGAAGCTTTCTTT
cdr3_aa: CASRTRGGYTEAFF

j_call: TRBJ2-6
v_call: TRBV5-1
d_call: -
clone_size: -
cdr3_nt: TGCGCCAGCAGCTTGGCCCCAGGGGTTGGCTCTGGGGCCAACGTCCTGACTTTC
cdr3_aa: CASSLAPGVGSGANVLTF

j_call: TRBJ2-3
v_call: TRBV7-8
d_call: TRBD2
clone_size: -
cdr3_nt: TGTGCCAGCAGCCCCCGGGTTCGCGGGGGGGCTGAGGATACGCAGTATTTT
cdr3_aa: CASSPRVRGGAEDTQYF

j_call: TRBJ1-2
v_call: TRBV5-8
d_call: TRBD1
clone_size: -
cdr3_nt: TGTGCCAGCAGCATGGACAGGGGACCTAACTATGGCTACACCTTC
cdr3_aa: CASSMDRGPNYGYTF

j_call: TRBJ1-1
v_call: TRBV6-5
d_call: -
clone_size: once
cdr3_nt: TGTGCCAGCAAGAGGGGAGGCGAAACTGAAGCTTTCTTT
cdr3_aa: CASKRGGETEAFF